This is a list of T cell receptor beta chains from one sample in a study of blood T cell repertoires in COVID-19. Some clones are missing from TCRdb's copy, which holds only in-frame ones; the method was immunoSEQ multiplex PCR. The sample shows about 73,000 clones, about 74% of them seen only once. Sequencing was carried out using peripheral blood. These receptors came from a man between 65 and 80 years old with COVID-19, enrolled during active disease. The CDR3 runs from the conserved cysteine through the conserved F or W. The D gene is left open where the match is weak. Only part of the rows carry a size: once, few, many, or a class if the clone is expanded.

j_call	clone_size	v_call	cdr3_length	d_call	cdr3_aa	cdr3_nt
TRBJ1-5	few	TRBV6-5	15	TRBD1	CASSTGQVNNQPQHF	TGTGCCAGCAGTACGGGACAGGTAAACAATCAGCCCCAGCATTTT
TRBJ1-2	few	TRBV28	13	TRBD1	CASSLSGGDGYTF	TGTGCCAGCAGTTTATCAGGGGGTGATGGCTACACCTTC
TRBJ1-1	-	TRBV24-1	14	-	CATSDPYSHTEAFF	TGTGCCACCAGTGATCCCTACAGTCACACTGAAGCTTTCTTT
TRBJ2-1	-	TRBV5-1	16	TRBD2	CASSWGTSGHNNEQFF	TGCGCCAGCAGCTGGGGGACTAGCGGTCACAACAATGAGCAGTTCTTC
TRBJ2-7	once	TRBV18	14	-	CASSPPGNPYEQYF	TGTGCCAGCTCACCACCCGGGAACCCCTACGAGCAGTACTTC
TRBJ1-1	-	TRBV7-2	14	TRBD1	CASSPTGGNTEAFF	TGTGCCAGCAGCCCAACAGGGGGCAACACTGAAGCTTTCTTT
TRBJ2-5	-	TRBV7-3	14	-	CASSLNGGGETQYF	TGTGCCAGCAGCTTAAATGGGGGCGGGGAGACCCAGTACTTC
TRBJ2-7	-	TRBV6-5	16	TRBD2	CASSYSLAASSYEQYF	TGTGCCAGCAGTTACTCACTAGCGGCTAGCTCCTACGAGCAGTACTTC
TRBJ1-6	few	TRBV5-1	15	TRBD1	CASSYEDREYSPLHF	TGCGCCAGCAGCTATGAGGACAGGGAGTATTCACCCCTCCACTTT
TRBJ2-7	-	TRBV6-5	14	TRBD1	CASTIRQGFYEQYF	TGTGCCAGTACCATAAGACAGGGGTTCTACGAGCAGTACTTC
TRBJ2-1	-	TRBV27	16	TRBD2	CASSLSRTSGSYEQFF	TGTGCCAGCAGTTTATCGAGGACTAGCGGGAGCTATGAGCAGTTCTTC
TRBJ2-6	few	TRBV28	18	TRBD1	CASSLTGGPNSGANVLTF	TGTGCCAGCAGCCTAACAGGGGGCCCTAACTCTGGGGCCAACGTCCTGACTTTC
TRBJ1-1	-	TRBV30	14	TRBD1	CAWSRTGGITEAFF	TGTGCCTGGAGTCGGACAGGGGGTATCACTGAAGCTTTCTTT
TRBJ1-2	-	TRBV7-9	14	-	CASSPGAENYGYTF	TGTGCCAGCAGCCCAGGGGCTGAAAACTATGGCTACACCTTC
TRBJ2-7	-	TRBV28	14	TRBD1	CASSYARGRYEQYF	TGTGCCAGCAGTTACGCCAGGGGGCGATACGAGCAGTACTTC
TRBJ2-3	once	TRBV19	14	TRBD2	CASSVRLAADTQYF	TGTGCCAGTTCCGTAAGACTAGCCGCAGATACGCAGTATTTT
TRBJ1-1	-	TRBV30	13	-	CARAGASNTEAFF	TGTGCCCGCGCAGGGGCCTCGAACACTGAAGCTTTCTTT
TRBJ1-2	-	TRBV6-5	13	TRBD1	CASSPGQVNGYTF	TGTGCCAGCAGTCCAGGACAGGTTAATGGCTACACCTTC
TRBJ1-5	-	TRBV3-1/TRBV3-2	12	-	CASSQRDQPQHF	TGTGCCAGCAGCCAACGGGATCAGCCCCAGCATTTT
TRBJ1-1	once	TRBV7-3	15	TRBD1	CASSLLGQVNTEAFF	TGTGCCAGCAGCTTATTGGGACAGGTGAACACTGAAGCTTTCTTT
TRBJ1-2	-	TRBV5-1	12	-	CASSFENYGYTF	TGCGCCAGCAGCTTCGAGAACTATGGCTACACCTTC
TRBJ2-7	-	TRBV7-2	15	TRBD1	CASSTYRGLGREQYF	TGTGCCAGCAGCACGTACAGGGGGCTAGGCCGCGAGCAGTACTTC
TRBJ1-6	-	TRBV2	14	-	CASSRDIDNSPLHF	TGTGCCAGCAGCCGGGACATCGATAATTCACCCCTCCACTTT
TRBJ1-2	few	TRBV29-1	12	-	CSVEQGIYGYTF	TGCAGCGTTGAGCAGGGGATATACGGCTACACCTTC
TRBJ1-6	-	TRBV18	16	TRBD1	CASSPRQGGDNSPLHF	TGTGCCAGCTCACCAAGACAGGGGGGGGATAATTCACCCCTCCACTTT
TRBJ2-7	-	TRBV4-1	15	-	CASSQVAGVSYEQYF	TGCGCCAGCAGCCAAGTGGCAGGGGTCTCCTACGAGCAGTACTTC
TRBJ1-4	-	TRBV4-3	14	-	CASSQRKGDEKLFF	TGCGCCAGCAGCCAACGTAAGGGGGATGAAAAACTGTTTTTT
TRBJ2-5	-	TRBV7-3	15	-	CASSLTYSGRRSQYF	TGTGCCAGCAGCTTAACGTATTCGGGCCGGAGGTCCCAGTACTTC
TRBJ1-1	once	TRBV11-2	13	-	CASSPMGGTEAFF	TGTGCCAGCAGCCCGATGGGGGGAACTGAAGCTTTCTTT
TRBJ2-3	-	TRBV5-1	18	TRBD2	CASSLAGASGRATDTQYF	TGCGCCAGCAGCTTGGCCGGGGCTAGCGGGAGGGCAACAGATACGCAGTATTTT
TRBJ2-2	-	TRBV24-1	15	TRBD1	CATLGQGVDTGELFF	TGTGCCACCTTGGGACAGGGTGTGGACACCGGGGAGCTGTTTTTT
TRBJ2-2	-	TRBV7-3	12	-	CASSRSGGELFF	TGTGCCAGCAGCCGCTCGGGGGGCGAGCTGTTTTTT
TRBJ2-2	-	TRBV7-2	16	TRBD2	CASSLAHLAGSGELFF	TGTGCCAGCAGCTTAGCGCATCTAGCGGGAAGCGGGGAGCTGTTTTTT
TRBJ1-2	-	TRBV15	12	-	CATRGAGYGYTF	TGTGCCACCAGGGGCGCGGGCTATGGCTACACCTTC
TRBJ1-3	-	TRBV7-2	14	-	CASSLSGKGNTIYF	TGTGCCAGCAGCTTAAGCGGGAAAGGAAACACCATATATTTT
TRBJ1-5	few	TRBV6-5	15	TRBD1	CASTAGTGEGQPQHF	TGTGCCAGCACTGCCGGGACAGGGGAAGGTCAGCCCCAGCATTTT
TRBJ2-1	-	TRBV3-1/TRBV3-2	15	-	CASSPQRSSYNEQFF	TGTGCCAGCAGCCCACAGCGGAGCTCCTACAATGAGCAGTTCTTC
TRBJ1-1	-	TRBV27	13	TRBD1	CASSPTGFGKAFF	TGTGCCAGCAGCCCGACAGGGTTTGGGAAAGCTTTCTTT
TRBJ2-1	-	TRBV3-1/TRBV3-2	12	-	CASSQINNEQFF	TGTGCCAGCAGCCAAATCAACAATGAGCAGTTCTTC
TRBJ1-2	-	TRBV6-5	14	-	CASSYGASNYGYTF	TGTGCCAGCAGTTACGGGGCATCTAACTATGGCTACACCTTC